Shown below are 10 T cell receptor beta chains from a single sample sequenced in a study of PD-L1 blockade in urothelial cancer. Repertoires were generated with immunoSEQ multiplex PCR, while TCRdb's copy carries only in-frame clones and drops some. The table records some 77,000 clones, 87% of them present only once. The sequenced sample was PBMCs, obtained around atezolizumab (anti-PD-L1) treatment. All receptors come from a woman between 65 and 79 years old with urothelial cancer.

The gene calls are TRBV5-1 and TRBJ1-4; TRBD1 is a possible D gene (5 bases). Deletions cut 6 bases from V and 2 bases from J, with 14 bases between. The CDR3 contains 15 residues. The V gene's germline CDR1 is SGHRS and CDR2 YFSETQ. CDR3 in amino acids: CASKGRGGTNEKLFF. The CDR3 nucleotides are TGCGCCAGCAAAGGGAGGGGTGGCACTAATGAAAAACTGTTTTTT. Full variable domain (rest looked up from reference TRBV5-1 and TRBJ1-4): KAGVTQTPRYLIKTRGQQVTLSCSPISGHRSVSWYQQTPGQGLQFLFEYFSETQRNKGNFPGRFSGRQFSNSRSEMNVSTLELGDSALYLCASKGRGGTNEKLFFGSGTQLSVL.

CDR3 protein: CASSVSPGLNYEQYF. DNA for the CDR3: TGTGCCAGCAGCGTCTCGCCGGGACTTAACTACGAGCAGTACTTC. The chain combines TRBV9 with TRBJ2-7; D possibly corresponds to TRBD2 (6 bases). This CDR3 has 15 residues. Germline assignment: CDR1 SGDLS and CDR2 YYNGEE. The ends were cut back, 2 bases at V and 3 bases at J, with 15 bases in the middle.

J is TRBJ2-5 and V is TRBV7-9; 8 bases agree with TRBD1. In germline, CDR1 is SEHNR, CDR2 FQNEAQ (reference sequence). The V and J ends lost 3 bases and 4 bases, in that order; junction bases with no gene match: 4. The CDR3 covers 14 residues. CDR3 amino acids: CASSFLTGGETQYF. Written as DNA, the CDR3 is TGTGCCAGCAGCTTCCTCACAGGGGGAGAGACCCAGTACTTC.

As DNA, the CDR3 is TGTGCCAGCAGCGGCCCGGGTAGCTCCTACAATGAGCAGTTCTTC. Its protein is CASSGPGSSYNEQFF. V is TRBV5-4 and J is TRBJ2-1; no reliable D call. Germline assignment: CDR1 SGHNT and CDR2 YYREEE (reference sequence). This CDR3 region has 15 residues. Between the trimmed V and J ends, which lost 4 bases and 0 bases, there was a span of 11 bases.

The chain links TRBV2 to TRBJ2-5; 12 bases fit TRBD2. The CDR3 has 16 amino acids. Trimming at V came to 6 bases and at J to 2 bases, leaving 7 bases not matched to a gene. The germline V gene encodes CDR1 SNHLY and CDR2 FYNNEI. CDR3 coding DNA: TGTGCCAGCAGCCTAAGACTAGCGGGGGTTCAAGAGACCCAGTACTTC. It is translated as CASSLRLAGVQETQYF.

CDR3 region: CASSIGDRGTGNTIYF. As DNA, the CDR3 is TGTGCCAGTAGTATCGGGGACAGGGGGACTGGAAACACCATATATTTT. The gene calls are TRBV19 and TRBJ1-3, with 11 bases that match TRBD1. Germline V gives CDR1 LNHDA, CDR2 SQIVND (reference sequence). The junction had 3 bases not matched to a gene; V was cut back by 3 bases and J by 2 bases. The CDR3 extends over 16 amino acids.

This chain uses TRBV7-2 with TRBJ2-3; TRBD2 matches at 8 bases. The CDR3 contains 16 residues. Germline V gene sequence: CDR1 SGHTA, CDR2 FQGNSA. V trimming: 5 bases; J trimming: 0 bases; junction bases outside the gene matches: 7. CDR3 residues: CASSPSSGGSTDTQYF. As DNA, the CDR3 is TGTGCCAGCAGCCCGTCCAGCGGGGGAAGCACAGATACGCAGTATTTT.

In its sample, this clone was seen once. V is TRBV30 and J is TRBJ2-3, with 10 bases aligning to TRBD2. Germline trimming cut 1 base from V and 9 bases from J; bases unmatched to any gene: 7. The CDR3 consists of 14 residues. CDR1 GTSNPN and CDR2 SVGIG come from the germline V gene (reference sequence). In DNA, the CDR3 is TGTGCCTGGAGTGCGGCTAGCGGGGGTACAACGCAGTATTTT. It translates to CAWSAASGGTTQYF.

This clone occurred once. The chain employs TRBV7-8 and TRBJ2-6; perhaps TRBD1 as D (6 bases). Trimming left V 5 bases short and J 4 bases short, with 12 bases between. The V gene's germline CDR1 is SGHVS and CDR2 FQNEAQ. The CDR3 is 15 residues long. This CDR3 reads CASSAGQWGANVLTF. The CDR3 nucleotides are TGTGCCAGCAGCGCCGGACAGTGGGGGGCCAACGTCCTGACTTTC. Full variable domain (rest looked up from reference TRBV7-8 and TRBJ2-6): GAGVSQSPRYKVAKRGQDVALRCDPISGHVSLFWYQQALGQGPEFLTYFQNEAQLDKSGLPSDRFFAERPEGSVSTLKIQRTQQEDSAVYLCASSAGQWGANVLTFGAGSRLTVL.

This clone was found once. The CDR3 sequence is CASSDPDRAGNTIYF. Here the CDR3 DNA reads TGTGCCAGCAGTGACCCGGACAGGGCTGGAAACACCATATATTTT. The genes are TRBV2 and TRBJ1-3, with 8 bases aligning to TRBD1. CDR3 length: 15 amino acids. The trim removed 3 bases at V and 2 bases at J, leaving 3 bases unmatched. Germline V gene data show CDR1 as SNHLY and CDR2 as FYNNEI.